A selection of T cell receptor beta chains follows, all from one sample in a study of blood T cell repertoires in COVID-19. Clones were read by immunoSEQ multiplex PCR, and TCRdb kept only the in-frame ones, dropping some. The table lists roughly 130,000 clones, around 85% of them singletons. The sample comprised peripheral blood. Receptor source: a woman in her forties or fifties with acute or convalescent COVID-19. CDR3s include the opening cysteine and the closing phenylalanine or tryptophan. D genes are given only for firm matches. Clone size appears in some rows only: once, few, many, or a class for an expanded clone.

CDR3 | DNA | D | J | size | V
CASTATGYSNQPQHF | TGTGCCAGTACCGCGACAGGGTACAGCAATCAGCCCCAGCATTTT | TRBD1 | TRBJ1-5 | NA | TRBV19
CAWLRGLAVTYEQYF | TGTGCCTGGCTAAGGGGACTAGCGGTTACCTACGAGCAGTACTTC | TRBD2 | TRBJ2-7 | NA | TRBV30
CASSIKEGNYEQYF | TGTGCCAGTAGTATCAAGGAGGGGAACTACGAGCAGTACTTC | NA | TRBJ2-7 | NA | TRBV19
CARTQKNEGLAVDTQYF | TGTGCCAGGACACAAAAGAACGAAGGTCTAGCGGTGGATACGCAGTATTTT | TRBD2 | TRBJ2-3 | NA | TRBV27
CASSPRAPTGAGNEKLFF | TGTGCCAGCTCACCACGCGCACCGACAGGGGCCGGTAATGAAAAACTGTTTTTT | TRBD1 | TRBJ1-4 | NA | TRBV18
CAWNYRESSYNSPLHF | TGTGCCTGGAACTACAGGGAAAGCTCCTATAATTCACCCCTCCACTTT | NA | TRBJ1-6 | once | TRBV30
CASTSRWSPQFHGYTF | TGTGCCAGCACCTCGCGTTGGAGCCCCCAGTTTCATGGCTACACCTTC | NA | TRBJ1-2 | once | TRBV27
CASSSRTGNTEAFF | TGCGCCAGCAGCAGTCGGACAGGGAACACTGAAGCTTTCTTT | TRBD1 | TRBJ1-1 | NA | TRBV4-1
CASGTGLMAGELFF | TGTGCCAGTGGGACAGGGTTGATGGCCGGGGAGCTGTTTTTT | TRBD1 | TRBJ2-2 | many | TRBV2
CASSVGPLAGAYEQYF | TGTGCCAGCAGCGTAGGGCCTTTGGCAGGGGCATACGAGCAGTACTTC | NA | TRBJ2-7 | NA | TRBV9
CSVAGGPGYGYTF | TGCAGCGTTGCCGGGGGGCCAGGCTATGGCTACACCTTC | NA | TRBJ1-2 | NA | TRBV29-1
CASRRTSGTTDTQYF | TGTGCCAGCAGACGAACTAGCGGCACCACAGATACGCAGTATTTT | TRBD2 | TRBJ2-3 | NA | TRBV6-5
CASSLGRGSADYGYTF | TGTGCCAGCAGCTTAGGCAGGGGATCGGCGGACTATGGCTACACCTTC | NA | TRBJ1-2 | NA | TRBV7-8
CASRRTGTNSPLHF | TGTGCCAGCAGGAGGACAGGGACTAATTCACCCCTCCACTTT | TRBD1 | TRBJ1-6 | NA | TRBV6-5
CASSSFQGVGGYTF | TGTGCCAGCTCGAGCTTTCAGGGTGTCGGAGGCTACACCTTC | NA | TRBJ1-2 | NA | TRBV2
CASSDSNRDPLHF | TGTGCCAGCAGTGACTCGAACAGGGACCCCCTCCACTTT | NA | TRBJ1-6 | NA | TRBV6-4
CATSDSVSGGGDTQYF | TGTGCCACCAGTGATTCCGTGAGCGGGGGTGGAGATACGCAGTATTTT | TRBD2 | TRBJ2-3 | NA | TRBV24-1
CASSSRTGNQPQHF | TGTGCCAGCAGCTCGAGGACAGGGAATCAGCCCCAGCATTTT | TRBD1 | TRBJ1-5 | NA | TRBV5-5
CASSHLRGDTEAFF | TGTGCCAGCAGCCACCTTCGGGGGGACACTGAAGCTTTCTTT | NA | TRBJ1-1 | once | TRBV7-6
CASSQVEGRRYGYTF | TGTGCCAGCAGCCAAGTGGAGGGAAGGCGCTATGGCTACACCTTC | NA | TRBJ1-2 | NA | TRBV14
CASSNRALSSYNEQFF | TGTGCCAGTAGTAACAGGGCCTTAAGCTCCTACAATGAGCAGTTCTTC | NA | TRBJ2-1 | few | TRBV19
CASSPGGGANEQFF | TGCGCCAGCAGCCCGGGAGGGGGGGCGAATGAGCAGTTCTTC | TRBD2 | TRBJ2-1 | NA | TRBV5-1
CASSRGGDRSYEQYF | TGTGCCAGCAGCCGGGGGGGGGACCGAAGCTACGAGCAGTACTTC | TRBD2 | TRBJ2-7 | once | TRBV7-2
CASSAEPQGRRAFF | TGCGCCAGCAGTGCGGAACCCCAGGGGCGGAGGGCTTTCTTT | NA | TRBJ1-1 | NA | TRBV10-1
CASSYWRGRDEQFF | TGTGCCAGCAGCTACTGGCGGGGAAGAGACGAGCAGTTCTTC | NA | TRBJ2-1 | NA | TRBV13
CASSSGLDEQYF | TGTGCCAGCAGCTCGGGACTTGACGAGCAGTACTTC | NA | TRBJ2-7 | NA | TRBV6-5
CASSLQGVNTGELFF | TGTGCCAGTAGTCTACAGGGTGTGAACACCGGGGAGCTGTTTTTT | NA | TRBJ2-2 | NA | TRBV19
CSVVEGNEKLFF | TGCAGCGTTGTGGAGGGTAATGAAAAACTGTTTTTT | NA | TRBJ1-4 | NA | TRBV29-1
CASTLLGEKLFF | TGTGCCAGCACCCTTCTGGGCGAAAAACTGTTTTTT | NA | TRBJ1-4 | NA | TRBV12-3/TRBV12-4
CASSLLSSGNTIYF | TGTGCCAGCAGCTTGCTTAGCTCTGGAAACACCATATATTTT | NA | TRBJ1-3 | NA | TRBV5-6
CASSRAGGEKLFF | TGCGCCAGCAGTCGGGCGGGAGGTGAAAAACTGTTTTTT | NA | TRBJ1-4 | NA | TRBV10-2
CASSLVAGPNTEAFF | TGCGCCAGCAGCTTGGTTGCGGGGCCGAACACTGAAGCTTTCTTT | NA | TRBJ1-1 | few | TRBV5-1